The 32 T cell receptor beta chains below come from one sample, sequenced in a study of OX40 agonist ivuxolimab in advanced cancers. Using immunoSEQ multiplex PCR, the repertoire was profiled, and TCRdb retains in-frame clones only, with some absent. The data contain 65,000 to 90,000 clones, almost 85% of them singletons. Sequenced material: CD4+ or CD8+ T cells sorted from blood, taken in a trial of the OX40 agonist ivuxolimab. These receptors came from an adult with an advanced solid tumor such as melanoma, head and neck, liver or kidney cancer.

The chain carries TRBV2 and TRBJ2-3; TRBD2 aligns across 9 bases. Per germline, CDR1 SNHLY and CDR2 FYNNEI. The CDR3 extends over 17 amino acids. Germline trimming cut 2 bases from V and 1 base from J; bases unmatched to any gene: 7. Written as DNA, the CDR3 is TGTGCCAGCAGTGAAACCAGCGGGGGGCGAGGCACAGATACGCAGTATTTT. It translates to CASSETSGGRGTDTQYF.

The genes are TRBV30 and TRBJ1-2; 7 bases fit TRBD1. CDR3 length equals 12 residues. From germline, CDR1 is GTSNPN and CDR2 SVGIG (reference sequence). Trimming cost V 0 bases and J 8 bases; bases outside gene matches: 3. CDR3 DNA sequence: TGTGCCTGGAGTGTCACAGGGGAGGGCTACACCTTC. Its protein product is CAWSVTGEGYTF.

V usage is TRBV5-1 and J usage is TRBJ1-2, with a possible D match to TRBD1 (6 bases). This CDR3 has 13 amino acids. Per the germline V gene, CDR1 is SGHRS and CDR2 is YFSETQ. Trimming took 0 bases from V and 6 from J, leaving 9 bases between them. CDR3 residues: CASSLEGGDGYTF. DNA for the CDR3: TGCGCCAGCAGCTTGGAAGGGGGGGATGGCTACACCTTC. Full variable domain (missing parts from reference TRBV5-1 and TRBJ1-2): KAGVTQTPRYLIKTRGQQVTLSCSPISGHRSVSWYQQTPGQGLQFLFEYFSETQRNKGNFPGRFSGRQFSNSRSEMNVSTLELGDSALYLCASSLEGGDGYTFGSGTRLTVV.

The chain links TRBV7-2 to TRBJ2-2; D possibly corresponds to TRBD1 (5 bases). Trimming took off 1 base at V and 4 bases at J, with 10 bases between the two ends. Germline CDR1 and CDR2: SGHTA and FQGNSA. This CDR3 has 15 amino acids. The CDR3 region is CASSLVQVGTGELFF. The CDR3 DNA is TGTGCCAGCAGCTTAGTACAGGTTGGCACCGGGGAGCTGTTTTTT.

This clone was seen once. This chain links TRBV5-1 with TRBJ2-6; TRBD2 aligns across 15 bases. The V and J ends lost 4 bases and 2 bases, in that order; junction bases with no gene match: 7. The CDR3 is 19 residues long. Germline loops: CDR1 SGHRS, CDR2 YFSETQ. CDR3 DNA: TGCGCCAGCAGCCGCGGACTAGCGGGGGGGCTAGCTGGGGCCAACGTCCTGACTTTC. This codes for CASSRGLAGGLAGANVLTF.

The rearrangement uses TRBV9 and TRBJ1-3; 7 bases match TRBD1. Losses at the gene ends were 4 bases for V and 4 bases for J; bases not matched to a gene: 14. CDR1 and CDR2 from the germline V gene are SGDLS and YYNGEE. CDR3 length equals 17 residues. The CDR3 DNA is TGTGCCAGCAGCCCCGGGGTCAGGGGGAGTGCCGGAAACACCATATATTTT. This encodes CASSPGVRGSAGNTIYF.

CDR3 sequence reads: CASSIGRQPTYEQYF. The DNA for the CDR3 is TGTGCCAGTAGTATAGGGAGACAACCTACCTACGAGCAGTACTTC. The chain is built from TRBV19 and TRBJ2-7, with D unclear. Germline V CDR1 and CDR2: LNHDA, SQIVND (reference sequence). This CDR3 comprises 15 residues. V was cut by 1 base and J by 2 bases, with 12 bases left in between.

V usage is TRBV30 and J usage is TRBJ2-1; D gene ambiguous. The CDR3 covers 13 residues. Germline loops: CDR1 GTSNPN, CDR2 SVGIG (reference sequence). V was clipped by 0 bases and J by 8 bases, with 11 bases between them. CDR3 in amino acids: CAWSVNYGDEQFF. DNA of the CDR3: TGTGCCTGGAGTGTAAATTATGGGGATGAGCAGTTCTTC.

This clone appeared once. In DNA form, the CDR3 reads TGTGCCAGCAGTTACTCCAAGGGCAATCAGCCCCAGCATTTT. Protein product: CASSYSKGNQPQHF. The chain is built from TRBV6-5 and TRBJ1-5; D is uncertain. This CDR3 region has 14 residues. Trimming shortened V by 0 bases and J by 2 bases, and 5 bases separated the two germline ends. Germline V gene sequence: CDR1 MNHEY, CDR2 SVGAGI.

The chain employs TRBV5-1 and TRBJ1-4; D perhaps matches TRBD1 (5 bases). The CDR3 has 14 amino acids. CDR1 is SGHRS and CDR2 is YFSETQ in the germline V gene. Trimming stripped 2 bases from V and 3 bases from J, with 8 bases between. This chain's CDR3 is CASSFDSPNEKLFF. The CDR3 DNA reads TGCGCCAGCAGCTTTGACAGCCCTAATGAAAAACTGTTTTTT.

The CDR3: CASIKGWVRTVKRTQYF. The DNA for the CDR3 is TGTGCCAGCATCAAGGGCTGGGTTAGGACCGTCAAGCGTACGCAGTATTTT. V usage is TRBV28 and J usage is TRBJ2-3; D is undetermined. The germline CDR1 and CDR2 sequences are MDHEN and SYDVKM. CDR3 size: 17 residues. The V end lost 7 bases, the J end lost 8 bases, and 28 bases lay between the germline ends. The full variable domain, rest sourced from reference TRBV28 and TRBJ2-3, is DVKVTQSSRYLVKRTGEKVFLECVQDMDHENMFWYRQDPGLGLRLIYFSYDVKMKEKGDIPEGYSVSREKKERFSLILESASTNQTSMYLCASIKGWVRTVKRTQYFGPGTRLTVL.

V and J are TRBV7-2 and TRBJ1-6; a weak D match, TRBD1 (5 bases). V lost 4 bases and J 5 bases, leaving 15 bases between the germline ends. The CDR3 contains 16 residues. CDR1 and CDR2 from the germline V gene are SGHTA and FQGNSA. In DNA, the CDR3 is TGTGCCAGCAGCTCCAGGGTTCAAGTGGATAATTCACCCCTCCACTTT. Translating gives CASSSRVQVDNSPLHF.

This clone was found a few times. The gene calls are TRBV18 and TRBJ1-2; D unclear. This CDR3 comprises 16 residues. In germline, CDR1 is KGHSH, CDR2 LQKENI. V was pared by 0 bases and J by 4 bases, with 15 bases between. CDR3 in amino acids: CASSPPINPGSYGYTF. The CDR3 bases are TGTGCCAGCTCACCACCGATTAACCCCGGGAGCTATGGCTACACCTTC.

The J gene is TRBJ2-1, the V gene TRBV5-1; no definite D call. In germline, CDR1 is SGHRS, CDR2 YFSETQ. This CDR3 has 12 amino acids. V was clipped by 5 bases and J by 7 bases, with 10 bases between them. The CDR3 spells CASRLQENEQFF. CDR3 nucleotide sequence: TGCGCCAGCAGGCTTCAGGAAAATGAGCAGTTCTTC.

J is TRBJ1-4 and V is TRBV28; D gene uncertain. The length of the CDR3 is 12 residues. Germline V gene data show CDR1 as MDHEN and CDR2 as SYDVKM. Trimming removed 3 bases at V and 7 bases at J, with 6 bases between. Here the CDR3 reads CASSFYGEKLFF. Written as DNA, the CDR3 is TGTGCCAGCAGTTTTTACGGTGAAAAACTGTTTTTT.

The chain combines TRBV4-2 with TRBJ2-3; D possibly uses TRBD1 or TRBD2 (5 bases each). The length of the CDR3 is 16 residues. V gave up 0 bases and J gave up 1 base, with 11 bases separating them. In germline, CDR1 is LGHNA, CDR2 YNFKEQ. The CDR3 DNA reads TGTGCCAGCAGCCAAGAATCCAGAGGGGGCACAGATACGCAGTATTTT. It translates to CASSQESRGGTDTQYF.

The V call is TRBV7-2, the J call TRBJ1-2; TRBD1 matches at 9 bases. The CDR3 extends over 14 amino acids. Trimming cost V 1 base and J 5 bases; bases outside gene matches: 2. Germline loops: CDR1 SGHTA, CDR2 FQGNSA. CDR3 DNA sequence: TGTGCCAGCAGCTTAGGACAGGGGGAATATGGCTACACCTTC. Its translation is CASSLGQGEYGYTF. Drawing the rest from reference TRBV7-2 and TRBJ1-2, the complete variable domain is GAGVSQSPSNKVTEKGKDVELRCDPISGHTALYWYRQSLGQGLEFLIYFQGNSAPDKSGLPSDRFSAERTGGSVSTLTIQRTQQEDSAVYLCASSLGQGEYGYTFGSGTRLTVV.

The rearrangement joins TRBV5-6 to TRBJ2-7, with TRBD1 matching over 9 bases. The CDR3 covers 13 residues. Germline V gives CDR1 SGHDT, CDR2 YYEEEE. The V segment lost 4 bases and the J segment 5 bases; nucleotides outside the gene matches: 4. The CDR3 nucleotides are TGTGCCAGCAGCATGGACAGGGGTAACGAGCAGTACTTC. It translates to CASSMDRGNEQYF. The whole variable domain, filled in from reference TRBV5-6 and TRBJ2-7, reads DAGVTQSPTHLIKTRGQQVTLRCSPKSGHDTVSWYQQALGQGPQFIFQYYEEEERQRGNFPDRFSGHQFPNYSSELNVNALLLGDSALYLCASSMDRGNEQYFGPGTRLTVT.

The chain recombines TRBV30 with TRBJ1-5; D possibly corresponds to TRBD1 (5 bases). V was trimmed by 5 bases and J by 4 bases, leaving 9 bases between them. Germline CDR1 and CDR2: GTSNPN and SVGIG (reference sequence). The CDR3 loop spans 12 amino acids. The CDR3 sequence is CAWGGKNQPQHF. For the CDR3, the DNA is TGTGCCTGGGGGGGTAAAAATCAGCCCCAGCATTTT.

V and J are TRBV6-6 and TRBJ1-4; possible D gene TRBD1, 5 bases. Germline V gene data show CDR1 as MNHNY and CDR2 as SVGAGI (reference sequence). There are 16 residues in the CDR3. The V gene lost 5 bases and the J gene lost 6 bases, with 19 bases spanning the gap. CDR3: CASSRQRAREYEKLFF. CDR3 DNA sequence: TGTGCCAGCAGTAGACAGCGGGCGAGGGAGTATGAAAAACTGTTTTTT.

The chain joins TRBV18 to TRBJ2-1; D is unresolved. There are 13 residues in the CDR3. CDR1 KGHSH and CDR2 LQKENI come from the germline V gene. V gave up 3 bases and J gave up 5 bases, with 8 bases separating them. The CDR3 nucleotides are TGTGCCAGCTCACCGGGTTCTAACAATGAGCAGTTCTTC. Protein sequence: CASSPGSNNEQFF.

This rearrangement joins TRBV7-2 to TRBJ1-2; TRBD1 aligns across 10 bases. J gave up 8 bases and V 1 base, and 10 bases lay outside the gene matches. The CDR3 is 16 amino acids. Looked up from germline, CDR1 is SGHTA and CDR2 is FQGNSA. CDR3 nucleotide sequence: TGTGCCAGCAGCTTAGATCGGCGACAGGGGGCGCGAGGCTACACCTTC. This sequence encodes CASSLDRRQGARGYTF.

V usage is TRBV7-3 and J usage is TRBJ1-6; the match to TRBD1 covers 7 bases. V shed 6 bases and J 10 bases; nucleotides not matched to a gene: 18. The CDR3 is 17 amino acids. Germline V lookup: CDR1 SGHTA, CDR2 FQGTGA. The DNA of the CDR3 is TGTGCCAGCAGTTCGACAGGGTCGGGCCTTGGTGACTCACCCCTCCACTTT. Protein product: CASSSTGSGLGDSPLHF.

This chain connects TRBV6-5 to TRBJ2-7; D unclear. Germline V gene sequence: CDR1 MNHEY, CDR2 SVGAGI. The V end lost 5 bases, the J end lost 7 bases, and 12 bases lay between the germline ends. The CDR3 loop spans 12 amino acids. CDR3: CASSGYTSEQYF. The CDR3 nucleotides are TGTGCCAGCAGTGGTTACACTTCGGAGCAGTACTTC.

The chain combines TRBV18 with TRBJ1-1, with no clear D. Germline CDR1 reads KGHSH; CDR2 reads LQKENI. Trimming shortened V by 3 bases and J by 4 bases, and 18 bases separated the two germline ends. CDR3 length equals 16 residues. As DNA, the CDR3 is TGTGCCAGCTCACCGACGGTGGAAGTCGAAGGCACTGAAGCTTTCTTT. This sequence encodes CASSPTVEVEGTEAFF.

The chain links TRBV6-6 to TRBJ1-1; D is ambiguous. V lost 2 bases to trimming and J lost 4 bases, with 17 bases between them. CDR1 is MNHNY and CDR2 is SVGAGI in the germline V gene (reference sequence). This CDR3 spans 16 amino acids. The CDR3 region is CASSYTPTSKGTEAFF. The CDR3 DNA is TGTGCCAGCAGTTACACCCCAACATCAAAAGGCACTGAAGCTTTCTTT.

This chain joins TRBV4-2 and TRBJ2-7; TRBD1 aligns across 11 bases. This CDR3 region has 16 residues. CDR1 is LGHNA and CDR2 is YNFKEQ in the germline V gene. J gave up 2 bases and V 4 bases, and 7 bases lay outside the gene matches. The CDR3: CASSRTRGQGAYEQYF. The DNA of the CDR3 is TGTGCCAGCAGCCGAACCCGGGGACAGGGGGCCTACGAGCAGTACTTC.

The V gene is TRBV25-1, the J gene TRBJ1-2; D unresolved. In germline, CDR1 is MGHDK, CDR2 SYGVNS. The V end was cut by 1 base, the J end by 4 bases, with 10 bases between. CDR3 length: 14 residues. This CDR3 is CASSEWEWAYGYTF. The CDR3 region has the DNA TGTGCCAGCAGTGAATGGGAGTGGGCCTATGGCTACACCTTC.

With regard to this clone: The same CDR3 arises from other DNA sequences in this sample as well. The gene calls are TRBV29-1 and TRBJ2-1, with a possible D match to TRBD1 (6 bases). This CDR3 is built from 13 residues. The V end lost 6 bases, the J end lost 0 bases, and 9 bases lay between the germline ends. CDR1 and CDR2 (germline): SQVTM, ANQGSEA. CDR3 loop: CSVRGSSYNEQFF. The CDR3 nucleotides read TGCAGCGTGAGGGGGAGCTCCTACAATGAGCAGTTCTTC.

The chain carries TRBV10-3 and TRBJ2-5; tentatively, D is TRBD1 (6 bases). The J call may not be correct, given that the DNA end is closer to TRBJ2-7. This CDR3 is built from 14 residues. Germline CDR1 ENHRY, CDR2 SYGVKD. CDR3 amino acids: CAISESGQPYEQYF. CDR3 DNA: TGTGCCATCAGTGAGTCCGGACAGCCCTACGAGCAGTACTTC.

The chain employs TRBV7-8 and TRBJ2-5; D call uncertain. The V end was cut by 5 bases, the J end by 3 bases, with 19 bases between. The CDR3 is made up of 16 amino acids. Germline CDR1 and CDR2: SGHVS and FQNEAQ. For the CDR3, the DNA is TGTGCCAGCAGCCCCTCGGGCCTCGGGTCTAAAGAGACCCAGTACTTC. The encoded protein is CASSPSGLGSKETQYF.

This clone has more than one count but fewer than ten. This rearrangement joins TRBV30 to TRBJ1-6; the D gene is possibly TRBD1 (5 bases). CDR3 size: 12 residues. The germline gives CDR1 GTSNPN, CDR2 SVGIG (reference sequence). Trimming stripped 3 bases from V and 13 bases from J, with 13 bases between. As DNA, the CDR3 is TGTGCCTGGAGCCGGACAATAAGTCCCCTCCACTTT. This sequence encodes CAWSRTISPLHF. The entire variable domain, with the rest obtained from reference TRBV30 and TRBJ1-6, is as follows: SQTIHQWPATLVQPVGSPLSLECTVEGTSNPNLYWYRQAAGRGLQLLFYSVGIGQISSEVPQNLSASRPQDRQFILSSKKLLLSDSGFYLCAWSRTISPLHFGNGTRLTVT.